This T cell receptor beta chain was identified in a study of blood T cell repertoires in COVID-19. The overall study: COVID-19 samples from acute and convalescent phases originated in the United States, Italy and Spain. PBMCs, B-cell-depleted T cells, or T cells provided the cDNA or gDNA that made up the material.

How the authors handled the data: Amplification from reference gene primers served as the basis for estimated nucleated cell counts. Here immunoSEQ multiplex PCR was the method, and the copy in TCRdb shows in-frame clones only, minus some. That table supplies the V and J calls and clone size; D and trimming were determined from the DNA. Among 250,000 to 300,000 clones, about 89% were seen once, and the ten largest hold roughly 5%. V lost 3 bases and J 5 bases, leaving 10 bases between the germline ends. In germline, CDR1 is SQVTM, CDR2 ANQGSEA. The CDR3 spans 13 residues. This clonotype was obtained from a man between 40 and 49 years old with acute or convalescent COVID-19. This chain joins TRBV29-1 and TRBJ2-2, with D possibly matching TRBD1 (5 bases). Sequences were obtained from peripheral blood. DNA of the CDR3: TGCAGCGTTGAGAGCAGGGCGACCGGGGAGCTGTTTTTT. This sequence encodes CSVESRATGELFF.